A selection of T cell receptor beta chains follows, all from one sample in a study of radiation and T cells in renal cell carcinoma. This table comes from immunoSEQ multiplex PCR, and its TCRdb copy is limited to in-frame clones, with some not included. Of around 81,000 clones listed, around 81% were seen once; the top ten hold around 9.4%. Sequencing used blood, obtained from a patient whose treatment included radiotherapy and nephrectomy. The source of these receptors is a man aged 45 to 65 with renal cell carcinoma. CDR3s include the opening cysteine and the closing phenylalanine or tryptophan. The D gene is left open where the match is weak. Not every row has a clone size; where given, it reads once, few, many or a size class.

clone_size	d_call	v_call	j_call	cdr3_nt	cdr3_aa
once	TRBD1	TRBV4-3	TRBJ2-2	TGCGCCAGCAGCCACCCCGCAGTCGGACAGGGAAGTCCCGGGGAGCTGTTTTTT	CASSHPAVGQGSPGELFF
NA	NA	TRBV2	TRBJ2-5	TGTGCCAGCAGTGAACCCGGGACCTGGGGGGAGACCCAGTACTTC	CASSEPGTWGETQYF
NA	NA	TRBV6-1	TRBJ1-6	TGTGCCAGCACCGGACACGGAGAGCTACCCCTCCACTTT	CASTGHGELPLHF
NA	NA	TRBV4-2	TRBJ1-5	TGTGCCAGCAGCCAAGAGGGAGGTAGCAATCAGCCCCAGCATTTT	CASSQEGGSNQPQHF
NA	TRBD1	TRBV18	TRBJ1-2	TGTGCCAGCTCACGGGACAGGGTAGGCGGCTACACCTTC	CASSRDRVGGYTF
once	NA	TRBV5-8	TRBJ2-1	TGTGCCAGCAGCTTAACAGGGGGAGGGTCAGGTGAGCAGTTCTTC	CASSLTGGGSGEQFF
NA	NA	TRBV5-1	TRBJ2-1	TGCGCCAGCAGCTTTGAGCGGCTTTACAATGAGCAGTTCTTC	CASSFERLYNEQFF
NA	TRBD1	TRBV10-2	TRBJ1-2	TGCGCCAGCAGTCCTCAGGGGGCTGGTGGCTACACCTTC	CASSPQGAGGYTF
NA	NA	TRBV14	TRBJ2-1	TGTGCCAGCAGCCAAGACCCTAGCAGGGGAAATGAGCAGTTCTTC	CASSQDPSRGNEQFF
NA	TRBD1	TRBV18	TRBJ1-2	TGTGCCAGCTCGCAAACAGGGGCGGATGGCTACACCTTC	CASSQTGADGYTF
NA	NA	TRBV5-1	TRBJ2-5	TGCGCCAGCAGCTTGGGAACAGCTCAAGAGACCCAGTACTTC	CASSLGTAQETQYF
NA	TRBD1	TRBV14	TRBJ2-7	TGTGCCAGCAGCCAAGACGGGGACAGGGTGAGGGAGCAGTACTTC	CASSQDGDRVREQYF
NA	TRBD1	TRBV9	TRBJ1-3	TGTGCCAGCAGCGTAGCGTCTGGACAGGGTGTCTCTGGAAACACCATATATTTT	CASSVASGQGVSGNTIYF
NA	NA	TRBV11-2	TRBJ2-1	TGTGCCAGCAGCTTAGCGGTAGCCGCGTACAATGAGCAGTTCTTC	CASSLAVAAYNEQFF
NA	NA	TRBV7-9	TRBJ1-1	TGTGCCAGCAGTCCGAGGGGGAACACTGAAGCTTTCTTT	CASSPRGNTEAFF
few	NA	TRBV10-3	TRBJ1-5	TGTGCCATACGCGGGGAGAGCAATCAGCCCCAGCATTTT	CAIRGESNQPQHF
once	NA	TRBV6-5	TRBJ2-1	TGTGCCAGCAGTTACTCGAGAGCCTTACTGTTCTTC	CASSYSRALLFF
NA	NA	TRBV6-5	TRBJ1-2	TGTGCCAGCAGTTACTCGCTACCGGCTAACTATGGCTACACCTTC	CASSYSLPANYGYTF
NA	TRBD1	TRBV7-2	TRBJ1-2	TGTGCCAGCAGCTTAGCGGTCACAGGGGATGGCTACACCTTC	CASSLAVTGDGYTF
NA	TRBD1	TRBV19	TRBJ2-5	TGTGCCAGTATCACGGGACAGGCCCGGCCAGGGACCCAGTACTTC	CASITGQARPGTQYF
NA	TRBD1	TRBV27	TRBJ2-7	TGTGCCAGCAGTAGTACGAGGGGGCCCTACGAGCAGTACTTC	CASSSTRGPYEQYF
NA	NA	TRBV7-8	TRBJ1-5	TGTGCCAGCAGCTTAGGAGGGGAAAGCAATCAGCCCCAGCATTTT	CASSLGGESNQPQHF